This T cell receptor beta chain was obtained from a study of shared clonotypes between healthy human individuals. Turning to the study itself: Ranging from 18 to 49 in age, donors were a couple of women and three men. Study results and caveats: Memory subsets generally showed smaller estimated richness than naive subsets did. Genetic and exposure-history diversity was limited by the few donors.

The repertoire was sequenced with immunoSEQ multiplex PCR; TCRdb's copy has only in-frame clones and lacks some. Here the sample spans 600,000 to 750,000 clones, 55% to 75% being singletons. The CDR3 spans 14 residues. With V trimmed by 5 bases and J by 5 bases, 7 bases remained unmatched. The germline gives CDR1 SEHNR, CDR2 FQNEAQ (reference sequence). Comment on this clone: Its cognate antigen is unknown.

The origin of this receptor is a woman in her 30s in good health. The sequencing input was memory CD4+ T cells sorted from blood. Subset reported: CD45RA-negative fraction. J is TRBJ1-1 and V is TRBV7-9, with 8 bases identical to TRBD1. The DNA for the CDR3 is TGTGCCAGCAGCAGCAGACAGGGGTTAACTGAAGCTTTCTTT. Its translation: CASSSRQGLTEAFF.